This is a list of T cell receptor beta chains from one sample in a study of T cell repertoires in cytomegalovirus infection. TCRdb re-called the reads with MiXCR, one entry per CDR3 protein. The table records about 140,000 distinct CDR3 sequences, more than 25% of them present only once. No antigen has been assigned to these receptors. Sample: CD8+ T cells from cultured PBMCs, taken from culture after CMV antigen stimulation. These receptors were taken from a human donor in good health (CMV status not recorded). Some clones in this sample may be carry-over from other donors' samples. The conserved cysteine and the conserved F or W are not part of the CDR3 here.

TRBV20-1 SARVKGPGRNTEAF
TRBV7-6 ASSFSDGGTGELF
TRBV7-9 ASSLASQETQY
TRBV7-4 ASSLAQGLHTGELF
TRBV14 ASSPEDSTDTQY
TRBV12-3/TRBV12-4 ASSGQGRYEQY
TRBV27 ASSLSGEQF
TRBV7-9 ASSSSGGVDYGYT
TRBV7-6 ASGARSSGGYT
TRBV19 ASSPRAEGYT
TRBV7-4 ASRSALGGTYNEQF
TRBV5-1 ASSLILGDMNTEAF
TRBV12-3/TRBV12-4 ASTPGTVNTEAF
TRBV14 ASSQEGNYGYT
TRBV14 ASSKGPLLTANEKLF
TRBV4-1 ASSFHSAGREQY
TRBV27 ASSAGTSGGAYHIQY
TRBV12-3/TRBV12-4 ASSMGQALQETQY
TRBV2 ASSARDDLGTEAF
TRBV29-1 SVEAGTGINTIY
TRBV20-1 SARGYTAPNTGELF
TRBV7-9 ASSLVQGGNGYT
TRBV27 ASSSQGGEKLF
TRBV24-1 ATSDFEATEAF
TRBV7-6 ASSERQVEEKLF
TRBV12-3/TRBV12-4 AVGQYYGYT
TRBV2 ASSTRLAGGEQF